In its sample, the clone carrying this T cell receptor beta chain was seen a few times. The data derive from a study of blood T cells in healthy people across ages. The V and J ends lost 4 bases and 3 bases, in that order; junction bases with no gene match: 3. Germline-derived CDR1 and CDR2 are MNHEY and SVGEGT. The CDR3 consists of 13 residues. Together with a sample-barcoded 5' primer, a J-beta primer mix was included in a second PCR lasting roughly 6 to 12 cycles. Researchers report that a template-switch adaptor with 12 random nucleotides tagged each cDNA molecule. TCRdb reprocessed the 5' RACE reads with MiXCR, giving one entry per CDR3 protein. The sample consists of hundreds of thousands of distinct CDR3 sequences, roughly 50% of them appearing once.

Sequenced: blood. J is TRBJ2-7 and V is TRBV6-2 or TRBV6-3; 7 bases are a match to TRBD1. This TCR was recovered from a man aged 35 to 55 in good health. Written as DNA, the CDR3 is TGTGCCAGCAGTTCCGACAGGGACTACGAGCAGTACTTC. This gives the protein CASSSDRDYEQYF.